Below are 19 T cell receptor beta chains sequenced from a single sample in a study of response to subunit inactivated influenza vaccine. Using its own MiXCR run on the RT-PCR reads, TCRdb lists one record per CDR3 protein. Seen here are about 830,000 distinct CDR3 sequences, 18% observed once, and the top ten hold about a tenth. The sequencing here drew on PBMCs from blood, taken about 5 days after vaccination. These receptors were collected from a man aged 50 or older who received an inactivated influenza vaccine.

This clonotype has only a few counts. The chain employs TRBV7-9 and TRBJ1-4; D gene unclear. The CDR3 spans 14 residues. Trimming stripped 5 bases from V and 4 bases from J, with 11 bases between. Germline-derived CDR1 and CDR2 are SEHNR and FQNEAQ (reference sequence). The chain's CDR3 is CASSRTGVNEKLFF. The DNA of the CDR3 is TGTGCCAGCAGCCGGACGGGCGTTAATGAAAAACTGTTTTTT.

This clonotype was counted only a few times. The V call is TRBV2, the J call TRBJ1-2, with 12 nucleotides matching TRBD1. Germline V gene lookup returns CDR1 SNHLY and CDR2 FYNNEI. The CDR3 contains 15 residues. V gave up 8 bases and J gave up 1 base; unmatched junction bases: 5. This CDR3 reads CASGDRGRDNYGYTF. The CDR3 coding sequence is TGTGCCAGCGGGGACAGGGGGCGGGATAACTATGGCTACACCTTC.

The rearrangement links TRBV4-1 to TRBJ2-7; 9 bases line up with TRBD1. V was clipped by 4 bases and J by 3 bases; unmatched bases: 4. From germline, CDR1 is MGHRA and CDR2 YSYEKL. The CDR3 loop spans 14 amino acids. Here the CDR3 DNA reads TGCGCCAGCAGCCCATCGACAGGGGGCTACGAGCAGTACTTC. It translates to CASSPSTGGYEQYF.

This clonotype was found a few times. The chain joins TRBV20-1 to TRBJ2-6; D is ambiguous. In germline, CDR1 is DFQATT, CDR2 SNEGSKA (reference sequence). The CDR3 sequence is 13 residues long. The V gene lost 8 bases and the J gene lost 4 bases, with 12 bases spanning the gap. Here the CDR3 DNA reads TGCAGTCCGAGTAGGGTCGGGGCCAACGTCCTGACTTTC. This codes for CSPSRVGANVLTF.

This clonotype showed up many times. The chain uses TRBV5-1 and TRBJ2-7, with 13 positions matching TRBD2. The J segment lost 3 bases and the V segment lost 3 bases, leaving 6 bases of the junction unmatched. The CDR3 covers 16 residues. CDR1 and CDR2 (germline): SGHRS, YFSETQ. This chain's CDR3 is CASSSALAGGIYEQYF. CDR3 in DNA: TGCGCCAGCAGCTCCGCACTAGCGGGAGGGATCTACGAGCAGTACTTC.

J is TRBJ2-3 and V is TRBV6-5; 7 bases match TRBD2. This CDR3 comprises 15 residues. Per the germline V gene, CDR1 is MNHEY and CDR2 is SVGAGI. V gave up 4 bases and J gave up 2 bases; unmatched junction bases: 6. CDR3 nucleotides: TGTGCCAGCAGTTTCAGCGGGATACCCACAGATACGCAGTATTTT. Its protein product is CASSFSGIPTDTQYF.

This rearrangement joins TRBV5-4 to TRBJ2-3, with D unresolved. From germline, CDR1 is SGHNT and CDR2 YYREEE (reference sequence). Trimming pared 0 bases from V and 5 bases from J, leaving 7 bases between. The CDR3 has 13 residues. As DNA, the CDR3 is TGTGCCAGCAGCTTGGATCAGAGAGATACGCAGTATTTT. It codes for CASSLDQRDTQYF.

This clonotype was seen a handful of times. The chain employs TRBV27 and TRBJ2-3, with 9 bases aligning to TRBD2. CDR1 is MNHEY and CDR2 is SMNVEV in the germline V gene (reference sequence). This CDR3 spans 14 amino acids. The junction had 9 bases not matched to a gene; V was cut back by 6 bases and J by 8 bases. The CDR3 DNA reads as TGTGCCAGCAGACCGGGACTAGCTCTAGTTACGCAGTATTTT. Protein sequence: CASRPGLALVTQYF.

The chain joins TRBV6-2 or TRBV6-3 to TRBJ2-3; a weak D match, TRBD2 (6 bases). CDR1 is MNHEY, CDR2 SVGEGT, per germline. This CDR3 region has 15 residues. V was clipped by 4 bases and J by 5 bases, with 16 bases between them. The CDR3: CASSLLLGRIDTQYF. The CDR3 coding sequence is TGTGCCAGCAGTTTGCTCCTTGGGAGGATAGATACGCAGTATTTT.

This clonotype appeared a few times. The chain is built from TRBV20-1 and TRBJ2-7; 9 bases are a match to TRBD2. J lost 6 bases, V lost 2 bases, and 8 bases had no gene match. Germline V gene data show CDR1 as DFQATT and CDR2 as SNEGSKA (reference sequence). The CDR3 consists of 14 residues. The CDR3 sequence: CSARPGGRASEQYF. In nucleotides, the CDR3 is TGCAGTGCTAGACCAGGCGGGAGGGCCTCCGAGCAGTACTTC.

This chain uses TRBV7-2 with TRBJ2-3; D not certain. CDR3 size: 15 residues. CDR1 is SGHTA and CDR2 is FQGNSA in the germline V gene. The V and J ends lost 0 bases and 2 bases respectively, with 9 bases between them. The CDR3 DNA reads TGTGCCAGCAGCTTAGCCAGCAGATTCACAGATACGCAGTATTTT. This sequence encodes CASSLASRFTDTQYF. Variable domain in full (rest from reference TRBV7-2 and TRBJ2-3): GAGVSQSPSNKVTEKGKDVELRCDPISGHTALYWYRQSLGQGLEFLIYFQGNSAPDKSGLPSDRFSAERTGGSVSTLTIQRTQQEDSAVYLCASSLASRFTDTQYFGPGTRLTVL.

This chain joins TRBV27 and TRBJ2-1; D not certain. CDR3 size: 16 residues. The ends were cut back, 3 bases at V and 0 bases at J, with 12 bases in the middle. Germline V gene sequence: CDR1 MNHEY, CDR2 SMNVEV (reference sequence). The CDR3: CASSFNSPSSYNEQFF. CDR3 coding DNA: TGTGCCAGCAGTTTCAATTCCCCAAGCTCCTACAATGAGCAGTTCTTC.

The rearrangement links TRBV5-1 to TRBJ2-1; a weak D match, TRBD1 (5 bases). This CDR3 is 13 amino acids long. V shed 0 bases and J shed 7 bases, with 8 bases lying between them. Germline CDR1 is SGHRS and CDR2 is YFSETQ. Written as DNA, the CDR3 is TGCGCCAGCAGCTTGGCGACAGCGAATGAGCAGTTCTTC. Its protein product is CASSLATANEQFF.

The rearrangement links TRBV11-2 to TRBJ2-3, with 10 bases that match TRBD2. This CDR3 has 18 residues. Germline V gene lookup returns CDR1 SGHAT and CDR2 FQNNGV. V trimming: 3 bases; J trimming: 0 bases; junction bases outside the gene matches: 9. As DNA, the CDR3 is TGTGCCAGCAGCTTTCTTCTAGCGACTAGCGGGAGCACAGATACGCAGTATTTT. Translation gives CASSFLLATSGSTDTQYF.

The CDR3 is CASSQVRTSYHEQYF. The CDR3 nucleotides are TGCGCCAGCAGCCAAGTCCGGACTAGTTACCACGAGCAGTACTTC. The V call is TRBV4-3, the J call TRBJ2-7, with 7 nucleotides matching TRBD2. Germline loops: CDR1 LGHNA, CDR2 YSLEER. This CDR3 is built from 15 residues. The junction had 8 bases not matched to a gene; V was cut back by 1 base and J by 5 bases.

The genes are TRBV4-3 and TRBJ1-1, with 10 bases identical to TRBD1. V shed 4 bases, J shed 3 bases, and the junction held 8 bases outside the gene matches. The germline V gene has CDR1 LGHNA and CDR2 YSLEER. This CDR3 spans 16 amino acids. The CDR3 nucleotides read TGCGCCAGCAGCCCTCGGACAGGGGGGGTGTACACTGAAGCTTTCTTT. Translated: CASSPRTGGVYTEAFF.

This clonotype was observed a handful of times. V is TRBV25-1 and J is TRBJ2-1, with a weak D call TRBD1 (5 bases). From germline, CDR1 is MGHDK and CDR2 SYGVNS. V was cut by 2 bases and J by 8 bases, with 16 bases left in between. CDR3 length: 15 residues. CDR3 DNA sequence: TGTGCCAGCAGTGAACTTTCGTCAGGGTACTATGAGCAGTTCTTC. Translation: CASSELSSGYYEQFF.

The table lists this clonotype with a few counts. The chain recombines TRBV10-3 with TRBJ2-7; D is possibly TRBD2 (6 bases). V was shortened by 0 bases and J by 3 bases, with 24 bases between the two germline ends. Germline V gives CDR1 ENHRY, CDR2 SYGVKD. There are 19 residues in the CDR3. The CDR3 nucleotides read TGTGCCATCAGTGAGTCTAGTCAGGGTGGAATGGCGGGAAACTACGAGCAGTACTTC. It is translated as CAISESSQGGMAGNYEQYF.

A note on this clonotype: The junction and the germline gene differ at one end; a read error may be behind it. V usage is TRBV4-3 and J usage is TRBJ2-5, with D possibly matching TRBD2 (5 bases). CDR1 is LGHNA and CDR2 is YSLEER in the germline V gene. CDR3 length equals 14 residues. CDR3 residues: CASSEEGSWETQYF. The CDR3 DNA reads TGCGCCAGCAGCGAAGAGGGTAGCTGGGAGACCCAGTACTTC.